One sample yielded the 9 T cell receptor beta chains listed below, sequenced in a study of cytomegalovirus exposure and HLA in healthy donors. Amplification used 60 Vbeta primers and 13 Jbeta primers. Sequencing used immunoSEQ multiplex PCR; TCRdb keeps in-frame clones, though not all of them. The top ten hold less than 3.5% of the sample, which has about 120,000 clones, over 60% seen once. The sequenced sample was PBMCs. The receptors were gathered from a woman between 35 and 50 years old in good health and CMV-seropositive.

This chain connects TRBV30 to TRBJ2-3; tentative D call: TRBD2 (6 bases). The CDR3 has 15 residues. Between the trimmed V and J ends, which lost 4 bases and 2 bases, there was a span of 16 bases. The germline V gene encodes CDR1 GTSNPN and CDR2 SVGIG (reference sequence). Here the CDR3 reads CAWKEGSPNTDTQYF. The CDR3, as DNA: TGTGCCTGGAAGGAGGGATCGCCCAACACAGATACGCAGTATTTT.

The chain joins TRBV6-1 to TRBJ1-4, with TRBD1 matching over 9 bases. J was trimmed by 8 bases and V by 5 bases; bases with no gene match: 9. The CDR3 has 15 amino acids. CDR1 and CDR2 (germline): MNHNS, SASEGT. CDR3 sequence (DNA): TGTGCCAGCAGTCCGGGACAGGGAGGTCGAGAAAAACTGTTTTTT. Translated: CASSPGQGGREKLFF.

The chain carries TRBV5-1 and TRBJ1-3; no clear D gene. V was shortened by 4 bases and J by 3 bases, with 11 bases between the two germline ends. Germline V CDR1 and CDR2: SGHRS, YFSETQ. The CDR3 totals 14 residues. In DNA, the CDR3 is TGCGCCAGCAGCCCCTCCGGGGATGGAAACACCATATATTTT. This codes for CASSPSGDGNTIYF.

A note on this clone: At one end, the junction sequence differs from germline, possibly due to a read error. The CDR3 region has the DNA TGTTCCAGCAGCTTGGGCTCAGATACGCAGTATTTT. It yields the protein CSSSLGSDTQYF. The chain has TRBV7-9 and TRBJ2-3; D unclear. Germline loops: CDR1 SEHNR, CDR2 FQNEAQ (reference sequence). This CDR3 is 12 amino acids long.

V and J are TRBV5-1 and TRBJ2-5, with 7 bases lining up with TRBD1. The J call is doubtful: the DNA matches TRBJ2-7 better. This CDR3 has 14 residues. CDR1 SGHRS and CDR2 YFSETQ come from the germline V gene. This CDR3 reads CASSPRDRTYEQYF. CDR3 nucleotides: TGCGCCAGCAGCCCACGGGACAGAACCTACGAGCAGTACTTC.

The V and J genes are TRBV6-6 and TRBJ2-5; no firm D call. The J call could be wrong; TRBJ2-7 is a better fit for the DNA end. The length of the CDR3 is 14 residues. From germline, CDR1 is MNHNY and CDR2 SVGAGI (reference sequence). The CDR3 spells CASSYVPDSYEQYF. In DNA form, the CDR3 reads TGTGCCAGCAGTTACGTTCCGGACTCCTACGAGCAGTACTTC.

With respect to this clone: The same CDR3 also results from other DNA sequences found in this sample. The chain recombines TRBV9 with TRBJ1-2; D is possibly TRBD1 (5 bases). The CDR3 is 13 amino acids. V was trimmed by 0 bases and J by 5 bases, leaving 8 bases between them. Germline V CDR1 and CDR2: SGDLS, YYNGEE. Here the CDR3 reads CASSVGGGYGYTF. The CDR3 nucleotides are TGTGCCAGCAGCGTAGGGGGGGGATATGGCTACACCTTC.

The chain links TRBV7-2 to TRBJ2-5, with a tentative D call TRBD1 (6 bases). Trimming stripped 3 bases from V and 5 bases from J, with 19 bases between. The CDR3 length is 16 residues. CDR1 is SGHTA, CDR2 FQGNSA, per germline. The CDR3 here is CASSFGGQHFGETQYF. The CDR3 bases are TGTGCCAGCAGCTTCGGTGGACAGCACTTCGGGGAGACCCAGTACTTC.

This clone was seen once. The chain is built from TRBV4-1 and TRBJ2-3, with 9 bases identical to TRBD2. The V gene end was trimmed by 1 base and the J gene end by 3 bases; junction bases not matched to a gene: 5. Germline loops: CDR1 MGHRA, CDR2 YSYEKL. The CDR3 covers 16 residues. CDR3 loop: CASSQVPSGATDTQYF. The DNA of the CDR3 is TGCGCCAGCAGCCAAGTTCCTAGCGGGGCAACAGATACGCAGTATTTT.